This T cell receptor (beta chain) derives from a study of T-cell memory formation after mild COVID-19 (dated by TCRdb to the early 2020s). With regard to the full study: TCR sequence clusters from the two donors were found to be largely donor specific. T-cell clones expanding and contracting after mild COVID-19 in a couple of donors were tracked by longitudinal TCRalpha and TCRbeta repertoire sequencing. Two young, previously healthy adult volunteers, one female and one male, were included in the cohort. General conclusions and limits of the study: Balanced CD4/CD8 phenotypes were observed for clones contracting from day 15 to 85, whereas a bias towards CD4+ was observed for a second wave of clones expanding from day 15 to 37. Some responding clones were detected in pre-infection memory, suggesting pre-existing cross-reactive memory T cells joined the SARS-CoV-2 response. Contracting CD4+ clones were found mainly in CM and EM memory subsets, while CD8+ clones were enriched in EMRA. The second-wave clones that peaked on day 37 were not confirmed to be SARS-CoV-2 specific. The study covered only a couple of mild cases, and larger cohorts including severe cases with pre-infection samples were considered necessary.

Ficoll-Paque density gradient centrifugation was the method used to isolate PBMCs. The germline V end is reduced by 4 bases and the J end by 0 bases; junction bases left unmatched: 5. The germline V gene provides CDR1 SGHTA and CDR2 FQGTGA. The CDR3 holds 15 amino acids from the cysteine to the phenylalanine. Here the CDR3 DNA is all that survives: 45 bases in frame from base 1. The instrument was an Illumina NovaSeq 6000. Using 5'RACE with constant-segment primers, TCRalpha and TCRbeta cDNA libraries were constructed, with sample barcodes and unique molecular identifiers added in the process. RNA was extracted from every sample with Trizol reagent. Amplification of the libraries took two PCR steps, and the second step added a second sample barcode plus Illumina TruSeq adapters. The libraries were sequenced on an Illumina NovaSeq using 2 x 150 bp paired-end reads. Per the authors' processing: The reads were demultiplexed and collapsed into UMI-guided consensus sequences using migec v1.2.7. Using mixcr v2.1.11, UMI consensuses were aligned to TRA and TRB V and J templates and then assembled into clonotypes. A clonotype was counted as expanded or contracted only when both edgeR and NoisET called the clonotype significant, with the noise models trained on biological replicates. edgeR calls used a false discovery rate-adjusted p below 0.01 and a log2 fold-change threshold of 1. As an exploratory analysis of dynamics, max-normalized trajectories of the 1000 most abundant clonotypes were examined by PCA with hierarchical clustering. Separately sequenced CD4+ and CD8+ repertoires were used to assign the CD4 or CD8 phenotype of responding clones. The public reads were reanalyzed by TCRdb: fastp trimming at Q25, MiXCR alignment, in-frame beta chains only. Rows with one shared CDR3 protein collapse into an entry with the most common genes and DNA. TCRdb, not the authors, supplied the V and J calls. In all, the sample holds 120,000 to 150,000 distinct CDR3 sequences, and roughly a fifth of those were seen once. The ten largest clones take up around 2.4% of the sample.

Comments on this clonotype: What this receptor recognizes is not known. No much larger clone exists at a distance of one base, and base qualities are not known.

Sequenced: PBMCs or a T cell subset sorted from them (not recorded which). The sequence joins TRBV7-3 to TRBJ1-1; TRBD1 agrees with 7 junctional bases. The receptor was derived from an adult woman who had mild COVID-19 (a few samples of this study predate the infection). The sample titles of this study are shuffled in the database, so cell type and time point are left out; the donor was told from shared clones. DNA sequence: TGTGCCAGCAGCTCCCCGACAGGGATGAACACTGAAGCTTTCTTT. This codes for CASSSPTGMNTEAFF.